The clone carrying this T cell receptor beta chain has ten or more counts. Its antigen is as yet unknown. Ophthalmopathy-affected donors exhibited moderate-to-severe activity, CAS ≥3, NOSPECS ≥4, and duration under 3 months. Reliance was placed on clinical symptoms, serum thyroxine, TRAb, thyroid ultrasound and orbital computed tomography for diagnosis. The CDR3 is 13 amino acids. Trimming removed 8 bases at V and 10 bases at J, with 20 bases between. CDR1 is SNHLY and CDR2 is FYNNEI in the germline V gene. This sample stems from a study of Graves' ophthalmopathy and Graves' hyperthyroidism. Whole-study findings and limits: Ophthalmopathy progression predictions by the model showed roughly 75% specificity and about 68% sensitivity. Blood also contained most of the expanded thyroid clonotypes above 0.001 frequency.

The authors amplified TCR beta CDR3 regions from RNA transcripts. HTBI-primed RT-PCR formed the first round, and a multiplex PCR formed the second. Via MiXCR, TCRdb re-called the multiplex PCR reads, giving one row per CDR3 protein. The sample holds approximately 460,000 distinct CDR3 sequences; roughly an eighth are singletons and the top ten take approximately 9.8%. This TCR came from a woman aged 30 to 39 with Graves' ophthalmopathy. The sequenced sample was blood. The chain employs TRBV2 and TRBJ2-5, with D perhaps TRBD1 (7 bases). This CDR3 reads CASYTGDLGSQYF. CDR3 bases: TGTGCCAGCTATACAGGGGACTTGGGGAGCCAGTACTTC.